Reported below is one T cell receptor (beta chain). Trimming removed 4 bases from V and 1 base from J, with 10 bases in between. The CDR3 runs 14 residues. CDR1 and CDR2 (germline): SGHVS, FNYEAQ. This sample was taken from a study of blood T cell repertoires in COVID-19. Study context: Some COVID-19 samples were acute and others convalescent; all came from the United States, Italy and Spain. In each case, the material was cDNA or gDNA derived from T cells, B-cell-depleted T cells, or PBMCs.

Clones were read by immunoSEQ multiplex PCR, and TCRdb kept only the in-frame ones, dropping some. The sample lists about 220,000 clones, 82% occurring once. Categorization into cohorts depended on clinical history that participants reported. Donors in Cohort 3 who had recovered were those with two negative PCRs, healthcare professional clearance, or resolution of their symptoms. This clonotype was sampled from a woman aged 55-70 years who had recovered from COVID-19. The specimen was PBMCs or T cells enriched from blood (not recorded which). This chain links TRBV7-6 with TRBJ2-5, with D tentatively TRBD1 (6 bases). Here the CDR3 reads CASSYDRLQETQYF. CDR3 sequence (DNA): TGTGCCAGCAGCTACGACAGGCTCCAAGAGACCCAGTACTTC.